The present TCR beta chain was sequenced within a study of CD8 T cells in Susac syndrome. From germline, CDR1 is MGHRA and CDR2 YSYEKL. This CDR3 region has 16 residues. With 2 bases removed from V and 8 bases from J, the gap between germline ends came to 16 bases. After extraction with the RNeasy kit, roughly 0.45 to 1 ug of the RNA was reverse transcribed using random hexamers. TCRdb recomputed calls from the immunoSEQ multiplex PCR reads with MiXCR, one row per CDR3 protein. The sample gives more than 55,000 distinct CDR3 sequences, 96% of which show up once; 0.095% to 0.12% is in the top ten. Relapsing-remitting disease, either stable or active, was present in the treatment-naive patients who were the multiple sclerosis controls. TEMRA cells were FACS-enriched and CD8+ and CD4+ T cells negatively isolated.

The sample taken for sequencing was CD4+ T cells from PBMCs. The chain has TRBV4-1 and TRBJ1-6, with TRBD1 as a possible D gene (6 bases). The sequence was obtained from a human donor with multiple sclerosis. The CDR3 nucleotides read TGCGCCAGCAGCCAAACAGGGTCGAGTAGGTATTCACCCCTCCACTTT. It is translated as CASSQTGSSRYSPLHF.